This T cell receptor (beta chain) is drawn from a study of T cell responses to AZD1222 COVID-19 vaccine (dated by TCRdb to the early 2020s). Some background on the complete study: AZD1222 recipients whose second dose came at about 4 weeks and those whose second dose came at about 12 weeks were combined into one group, since spike-specific TCR depth and breadth did not differ between the two schedules. Trial participants were enrolled by age into 18-55, 56-69 and 70-plus year subgroups, with approximately 150, 30 and 60 TCR-sequenced participants respectively. TCR sequencing was performed for approximately 240 trial participants, of whom some 200 were given two doses of AZD1222 and approximately 25 were given two doses of MenACWY control vaccine. On the study overall, not on this receptor specifically: The 56-69-year group was small, and its depth increase did not reach significance, likely because of low power. Nearly half of unique spike-specific TCRs reportedly recognized epitopes outside regions mutated in the B.1.351 and B.1.1.7 variants. A significant rise in spike-specific TCR breadth and depth was observed after two AZD1222 doses relative to day 0 and relative to MenACWY recipients. Participants were mostly white British and included more females than males, and it was suggested by the authors that clonal diversity may have been underestimated. The vaccine-associated CD4 TCRs covered the entire spike protein, and the dominant responses fell in regions 160-218 and 743-854. Because no day 14 peak-response samples were available, repertoires were characterized only after the peak T cell response. Conclusions about previously exposed vaccinees are limited because only five to seven AZD1222 recipients were SARS-CoV-2 seropositive at baseline.

The time point label here, explained by the study, means: baseline before first vaccination. Samples from vaccinated people were obtained from the UK trials COV001 and COV002, which included a single-blind randomized controlled phase 2/3 trial of AZD1222 (ChAdOx1 nCoV-19) in healthy adults. For TCRbeta chain sequencing, PBMC samples from trial participants were taken at day 0 and at day 28 after the second dose. The CDR3 regions of human TCRbeta chains were analyzed by immunosequencing. The authors processed their data as follows. Repertoire TCRs were checked for matches against a reference library of SARS-CoV-2-specific TCRs that had been generated using the MIRA antigen-specificity platform. Breadth was defined as the fraction of unique TCRs that were SARS-CoV-2-associated. Depth was defined as the fraction of total T cells that were SARS-CoV-2-associated. Each spike-specific TCR was assigned to its reactive spike region and to a CD4 or CD8 class using the MIRA data. Log10-transformed breadth and depth values were compared by one-way ANOVA with Sidak's multiple comparisons tests. In TCRdb, the immuneACCESS table is reduced to in-frame sequences with V and J assigned. These tables do not hold every clone; where another copy was compared, an unresolved V gene accounts for under half, and the others remain unexplained. The DNA gave D and trimming, while V, J and clone size come from that table. The sample records about 160,000 clones, 90% of which are singletons. The top ten hold roughly 1.6% of the sample.

V is cut by 2 bases and J by 10 bases, and the space between the germline ends is 6 bases. Its CDR3 holds 12 amino acids, cysteine through phenylalanine. Only the CDR3 part of the read is kept: 36 bases, read in frame from the first base. Taken from the germline V gene (reference sequence), the CDR1 and CDR2 loops are MNHEY and SMNVEV. A note on this clone: The antigen it binds to is not known. The sample holds no much larger clone one base away, and base qualities are not on file.

The TCR originated in an adult in good health. The sample in question was peripheral blood, obtained on day 0 of AZD1222 vaccination. This chain is built from TRBV27 and TRBJ1-6; the D gene lacks a confident call. Here is the DNA: TGTGCCAGCAGTTTAGGTTCCTCACCCCTCCACTTT. This is translated as CASSLGSSPLHF.